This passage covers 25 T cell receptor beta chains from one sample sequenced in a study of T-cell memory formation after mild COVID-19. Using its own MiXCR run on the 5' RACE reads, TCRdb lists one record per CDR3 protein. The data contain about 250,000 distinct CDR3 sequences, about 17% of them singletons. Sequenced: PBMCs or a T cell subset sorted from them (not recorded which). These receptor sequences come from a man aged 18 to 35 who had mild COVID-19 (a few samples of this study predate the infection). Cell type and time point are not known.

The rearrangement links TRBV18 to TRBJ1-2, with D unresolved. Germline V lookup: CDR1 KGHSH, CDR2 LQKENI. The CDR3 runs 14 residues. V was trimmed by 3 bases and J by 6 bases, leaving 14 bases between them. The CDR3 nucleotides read TGTGCCAGCTCACCCTGGATAGTATCGGATGGCTACACCTTC. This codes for CASSPWIVSDGYTF.

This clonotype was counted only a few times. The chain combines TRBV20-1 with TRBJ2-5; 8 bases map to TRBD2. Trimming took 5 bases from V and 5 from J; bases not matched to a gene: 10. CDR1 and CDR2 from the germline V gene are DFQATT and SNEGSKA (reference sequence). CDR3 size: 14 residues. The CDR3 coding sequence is TGCAGTGCTGGAAAAGCGGGGGTAGCGGAGACCCAGTACTTC. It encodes CSAGKAGVAETQYF.

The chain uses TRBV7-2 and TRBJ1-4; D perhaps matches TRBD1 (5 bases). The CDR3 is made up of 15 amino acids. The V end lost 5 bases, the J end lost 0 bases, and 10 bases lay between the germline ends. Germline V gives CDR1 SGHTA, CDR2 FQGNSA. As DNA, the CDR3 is TGTGCCAGCAGCCGACAGTCTACAACTAATGAAAAACTGTTTTTT. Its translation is CASSRQSTTNEKLFF.

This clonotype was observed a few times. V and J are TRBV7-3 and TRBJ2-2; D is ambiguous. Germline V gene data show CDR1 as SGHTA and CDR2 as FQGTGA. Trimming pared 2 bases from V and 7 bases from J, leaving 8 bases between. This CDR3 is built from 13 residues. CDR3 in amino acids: CASSLAVSGELFF. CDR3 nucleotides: TGTGCCAGCAGCTTAGCCGTCAGCGGGGAGCTGTTTTTT.

CDR3 protein: CASSYLYGELFF. DNA for the CDR3: TGTGCCAGCAGTTACCTGTACGGGGAGCTGTTTTTT. This chain joins TRBV6-2 or TRBV6-3 and TRBJ2-2; D uncertain. Deletions cut 2 bases from V and 7 bases from J, with 5 bases between. CDR3 length: 12 amino acids. The V gene's germline CDR1 is MNHEY and CDR2 SVGEGT.

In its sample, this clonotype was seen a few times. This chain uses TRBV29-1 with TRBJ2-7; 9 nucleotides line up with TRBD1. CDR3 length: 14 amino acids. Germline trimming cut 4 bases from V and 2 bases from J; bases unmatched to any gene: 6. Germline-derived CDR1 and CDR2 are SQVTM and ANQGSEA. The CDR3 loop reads CSVGRDRAPYEQYF. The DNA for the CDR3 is TGCAGCGTTGGCCGGGACAGGGCCCCCTACGAGCAGTACTTC.

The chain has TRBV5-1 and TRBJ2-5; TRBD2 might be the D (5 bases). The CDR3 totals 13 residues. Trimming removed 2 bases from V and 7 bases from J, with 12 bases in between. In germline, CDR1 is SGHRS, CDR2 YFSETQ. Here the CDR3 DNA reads TGCGCCAGCAGCTTCGGGGAATGGGGGACCCAGTACTTC. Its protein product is CASSFGEWGTQYF. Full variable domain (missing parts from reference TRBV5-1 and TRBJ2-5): KAGVTQTPRYLIKTRGQQVTLSCSPISGHRSVSWYQQTPGQGLQFLFEYFSETQRNKGNFPGRFSGRQFSNSRSEMNVSTLELGDSALYLCASSFGEWGTQYFGPGTRLLVL.

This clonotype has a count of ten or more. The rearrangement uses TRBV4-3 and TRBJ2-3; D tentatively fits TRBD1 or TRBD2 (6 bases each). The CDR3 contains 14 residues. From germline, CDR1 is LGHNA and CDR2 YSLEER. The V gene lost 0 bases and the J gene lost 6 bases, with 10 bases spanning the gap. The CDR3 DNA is TGCGCCAGCAGCCAAGATCGGGGGCCGGATACGCAGTATTTT. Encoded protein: CASSQDRGPDTQYF.

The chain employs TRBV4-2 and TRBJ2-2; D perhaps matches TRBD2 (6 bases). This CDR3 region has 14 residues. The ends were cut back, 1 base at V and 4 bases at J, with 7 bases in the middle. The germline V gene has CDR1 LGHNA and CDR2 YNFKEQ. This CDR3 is CASSQGGVTGELFF. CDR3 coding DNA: TGTGCCAGCAGCCAAGGCGGGGTCACCGGGGAGCTGTTTTTT.

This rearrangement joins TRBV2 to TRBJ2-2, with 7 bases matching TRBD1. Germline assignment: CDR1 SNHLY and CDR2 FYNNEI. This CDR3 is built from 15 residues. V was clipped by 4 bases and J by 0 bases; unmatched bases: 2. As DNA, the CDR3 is TGTGCCAGCAGTGTGGACAGGTCGAACACCGGGGAGCTGTTTTTT. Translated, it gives CASSVDRSNTGELFF.

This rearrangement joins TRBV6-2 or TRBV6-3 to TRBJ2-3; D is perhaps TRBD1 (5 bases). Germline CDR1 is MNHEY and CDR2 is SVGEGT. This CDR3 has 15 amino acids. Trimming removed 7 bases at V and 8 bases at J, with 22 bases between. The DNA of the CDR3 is TGTGCCAGCACCTGGGGCGGATCCATGCTTGGTACGCAGTATTTT. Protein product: CASTWGGSMLGTQYF.

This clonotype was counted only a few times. CDR3 in DNA: TGCAGCGTTGACCTCGGGACTAGCACAGATACGCAGTATTTT. This gives the protein CSVDLGTSTDTQYF. This chain uses TRBV29-1 with TRBJ2-3; D is possibly TRBD2 (6 bases). The V and J ends lost 3 bases and 0 bases respectively, with 10 bases between them. The CDR3 consists of 14 residues. Germline CDR1 reads SQVTM; CDR2 reads ANQGSEA.

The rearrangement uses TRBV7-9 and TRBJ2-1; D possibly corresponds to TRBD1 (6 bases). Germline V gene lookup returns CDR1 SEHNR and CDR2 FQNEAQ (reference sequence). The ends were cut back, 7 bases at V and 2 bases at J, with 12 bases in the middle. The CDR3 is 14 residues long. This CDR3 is CASTPRTAYNEQFF. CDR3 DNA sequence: TGTGCCAGCACTCCCCGGACAGCCTACAATGAGCAGTTCTTC.

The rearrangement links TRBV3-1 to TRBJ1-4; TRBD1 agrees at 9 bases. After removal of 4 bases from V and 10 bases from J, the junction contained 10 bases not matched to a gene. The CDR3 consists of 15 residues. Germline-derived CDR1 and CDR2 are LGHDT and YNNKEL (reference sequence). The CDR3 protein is CASSLQGAGWGKLFF. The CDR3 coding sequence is TGTGCCAGCAGCCTACAGGGGGCTGGCTGGGGAAAACTGTTTTTT. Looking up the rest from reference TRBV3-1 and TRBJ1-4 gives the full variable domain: DTAVSQTPKYLVTQMGNDKSIKCEQNLGHDTMYWYKQDSKKFLKIMFSYNNKELIINETVPNRFSPKSPDKAHLNLHINSLELGDSAVYFCASSLQGAGWGKLFFGSGTQLSVL.

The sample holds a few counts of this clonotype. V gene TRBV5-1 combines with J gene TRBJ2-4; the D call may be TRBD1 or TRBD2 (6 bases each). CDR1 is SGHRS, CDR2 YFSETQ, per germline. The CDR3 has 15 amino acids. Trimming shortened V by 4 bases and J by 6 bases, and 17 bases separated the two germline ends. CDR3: CASSPGAGTGNIQYF. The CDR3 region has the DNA TGCGCCAGCAGCCCGGGGGCGGGGACGGGAAACATTCAGTACTTC. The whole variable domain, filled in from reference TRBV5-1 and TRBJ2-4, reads KAGVTQTPRYLIKTRGQQVTLSCSPISGHRSVSWYQQTPGQGLQFLFEYFSETQRNKGNFPGRFSGRQFSNSRSEMNVSTLELGDSALYLCASSPGAGTGNIQYFGAGTRLSVL.

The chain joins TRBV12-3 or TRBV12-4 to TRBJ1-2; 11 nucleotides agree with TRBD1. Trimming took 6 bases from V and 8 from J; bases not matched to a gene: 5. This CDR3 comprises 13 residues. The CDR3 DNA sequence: TGTGCCAGCAGGGGACAGGGGGTAGGAGGCTACACCTTC. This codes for CASRGQGVGGYTF.

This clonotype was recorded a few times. The DNA for the CDR3 is TGCGCCAGCAGCTTGGACGGAGGGTATGGCTACACCTTC. Translation: CASSLDGGYGYTF. This chain connects TRBV5-1 to TRBJ1-2; D uncertain. Trimming pared 0 bases from V and 5 bases from J, leaving 8 bases between. CDR3 length equals 13 residues. The V gene's germline CDR1 is SGHRS and CDR2 YFSETQ.

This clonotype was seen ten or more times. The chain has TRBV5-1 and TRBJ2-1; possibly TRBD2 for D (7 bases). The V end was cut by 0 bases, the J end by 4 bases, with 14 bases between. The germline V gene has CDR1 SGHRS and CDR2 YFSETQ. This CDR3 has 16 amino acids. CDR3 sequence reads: CASSLDAGAGYNEQFF. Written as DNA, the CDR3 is TGCGCCAGCAGCTTGGATGCGGGGGCCGGGTACAATGAGCAGTTCTTC.

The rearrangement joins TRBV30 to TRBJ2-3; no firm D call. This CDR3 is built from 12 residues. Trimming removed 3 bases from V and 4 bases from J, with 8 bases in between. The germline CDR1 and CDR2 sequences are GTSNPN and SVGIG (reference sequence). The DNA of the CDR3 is TGTGCCTGGAGCGTTAGCTCAGATACGCAGTATTTT. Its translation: CAWSVSSDTQYF.

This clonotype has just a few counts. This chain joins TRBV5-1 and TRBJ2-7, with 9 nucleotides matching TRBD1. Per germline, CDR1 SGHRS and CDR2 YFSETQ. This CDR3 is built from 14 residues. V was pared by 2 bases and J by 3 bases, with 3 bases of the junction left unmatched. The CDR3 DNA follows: TGCGCCAGCAGCTTCGGGACAGGGTACTACGAGCAGTACTTC. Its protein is CASSFGTGYYEQYF.

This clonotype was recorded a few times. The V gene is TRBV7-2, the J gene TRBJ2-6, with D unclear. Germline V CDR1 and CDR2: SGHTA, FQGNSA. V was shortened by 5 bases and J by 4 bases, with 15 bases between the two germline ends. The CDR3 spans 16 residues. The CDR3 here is CASSTQSRAGANVLTF. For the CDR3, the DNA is TGTGCCAGCAGCACCCAAAGTAGGGCCGGGGCCAACGTCCTGACTTTC.

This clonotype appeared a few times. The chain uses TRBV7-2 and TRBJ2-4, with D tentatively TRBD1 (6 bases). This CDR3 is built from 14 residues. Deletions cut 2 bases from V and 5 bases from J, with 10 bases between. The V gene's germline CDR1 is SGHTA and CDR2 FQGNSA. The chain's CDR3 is CASSLSGAQNIQYF. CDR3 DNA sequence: TGTGCCAGCAGCTTATCAGGGGCCCAAAACATTCAGTACTTC.

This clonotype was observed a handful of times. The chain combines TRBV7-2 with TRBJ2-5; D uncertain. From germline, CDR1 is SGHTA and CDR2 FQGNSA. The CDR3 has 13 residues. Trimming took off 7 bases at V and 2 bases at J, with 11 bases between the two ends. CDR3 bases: TGTGCCAGCACGCAGAGGCCGCAAGAGACCCAGTACTTC. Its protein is CASTQRPQETQYF.

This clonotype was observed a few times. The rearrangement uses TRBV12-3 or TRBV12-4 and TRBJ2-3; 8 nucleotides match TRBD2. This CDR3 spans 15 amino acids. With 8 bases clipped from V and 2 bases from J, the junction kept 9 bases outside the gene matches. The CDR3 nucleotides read TGTGCCAGCCTATACGAGCGGGGGCTCACAGATACGCAGTATTTT. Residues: CASLYERGLTDTQYF.

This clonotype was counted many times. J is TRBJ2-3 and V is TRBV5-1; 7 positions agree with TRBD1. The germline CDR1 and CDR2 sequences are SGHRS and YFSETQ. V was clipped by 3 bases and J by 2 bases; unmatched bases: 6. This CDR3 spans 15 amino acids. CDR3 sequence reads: CASSSRGWATDTQYF. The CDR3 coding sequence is TGCGCCAGCAGCTCCAGGGGGTGGGCCACAGATACGCAGTATTTT.